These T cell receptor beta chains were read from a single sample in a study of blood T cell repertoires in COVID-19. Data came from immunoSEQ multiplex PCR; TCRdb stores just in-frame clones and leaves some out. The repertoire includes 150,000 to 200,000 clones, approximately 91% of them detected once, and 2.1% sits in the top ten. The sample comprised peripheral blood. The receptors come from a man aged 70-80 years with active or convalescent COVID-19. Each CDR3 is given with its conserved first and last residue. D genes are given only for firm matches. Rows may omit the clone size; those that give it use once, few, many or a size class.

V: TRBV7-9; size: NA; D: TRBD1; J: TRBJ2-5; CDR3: CASSHILWDRGQETQYF; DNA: TGTGCCAGCAGCCACATCTTATGGGACAGGGGTCAAGAGACCCAGTACTTC
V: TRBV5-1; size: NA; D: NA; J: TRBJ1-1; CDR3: CASSWTGAGAEAFF; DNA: TGCGCCAGCAGCTGGACGGGGGCGGGAGCTGAAGCTTTCTTT
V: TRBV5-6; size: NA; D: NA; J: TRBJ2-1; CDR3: CASSLGQGGYNEQFF; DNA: TGTGCCAGCAGCTTGGGTCAGGGGGGCTACAATGAGCAGTTCTTC
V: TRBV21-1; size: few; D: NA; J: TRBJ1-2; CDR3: CASSILRLTGFYGYTF; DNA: TGTGCCAGCAGCATACTTCGATTGACAGGGTTCTATGGCTACACCTTC
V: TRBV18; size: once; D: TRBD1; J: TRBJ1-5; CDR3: CASSPGTGSQPQHF; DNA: TGTGCCAGCTCACCCGGGACAGGGTCTCAGCCCCAGCATTTT
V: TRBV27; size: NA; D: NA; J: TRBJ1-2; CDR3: CASSGWTLGGYGYTF; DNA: TGTGCCAGCAGTGGATGGACCCTCGGGGGTTATGGCTACACCTTC
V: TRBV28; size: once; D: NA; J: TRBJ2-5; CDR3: CASSLGGGRRETQYF; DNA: TGTGCCAGCAGTTTAGGTGGTGGGAGGCGGGAGACCCAGTACTTC
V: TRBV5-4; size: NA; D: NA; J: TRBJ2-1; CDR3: CASSSADRRQVNEQFF; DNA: TGTGCCAGCAGCTCAGCTGACAGACGTCAGGTAAATGAGCAGTTCTTC
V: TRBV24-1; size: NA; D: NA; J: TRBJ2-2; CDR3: CATSDSGWATGELFF; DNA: TGTGCCACCAGTGACTCAGGGTGGGCCACCGGGGAGCTGTTTTTT
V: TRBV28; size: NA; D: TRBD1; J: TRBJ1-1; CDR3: CASRMQTGLPEAFF; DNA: TGTGCCAGCAGAATGCAGACAGGGCTCCCTGAAGCTTTCTTT
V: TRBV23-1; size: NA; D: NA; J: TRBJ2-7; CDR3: CASSQSSRARNYEQYF; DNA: TGCGCCAGCAGTCAATCCTCTAGAGCCCGTAATTACGAGCAGTACTTC
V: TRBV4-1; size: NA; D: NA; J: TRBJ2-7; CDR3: CASSQDITGSPYEQYF; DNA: TGCGCCAGCAGCCAAGATATCACAGGCAGCCCCTACGAGCAGTACTTC
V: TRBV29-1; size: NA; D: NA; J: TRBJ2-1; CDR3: CSVAGAFFSYNEQFF; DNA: TGCAGCGTTGCAGGCGCGTTTTTCTCCTACAATGAGCAGTTCTTC
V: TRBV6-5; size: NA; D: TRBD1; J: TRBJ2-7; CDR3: CASSSGTVWVYEQYF; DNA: TGTGCCAGCAGTTCCGGGACAGTTTGGGTCTACGAGCAGTACTTC
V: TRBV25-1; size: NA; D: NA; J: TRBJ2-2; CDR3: CASRPDRLTGELFF; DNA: TGTGCCAGCAGGCCGGACAGATTAACCGGGGAGCTGTTTTTT
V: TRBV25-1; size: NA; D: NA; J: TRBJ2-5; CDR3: CASSEGDSRETQYF; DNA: TGTGCCAGCAGTGAAGGAGACTCGAGGGAGACCCAGTACTTC
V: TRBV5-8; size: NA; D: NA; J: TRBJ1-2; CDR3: CASSLEWQVSYGYTF; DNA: TGTGCCAGCAGCTTGGAATGGCAGGTCAGCTATGGCTACACCTTC
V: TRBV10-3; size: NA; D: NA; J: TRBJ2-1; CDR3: CAISESFQGQDNEQFF; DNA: TGTGCCATCAGTGAGTCGTTCCAGGGGCAAGACAATGAGCAGTTCTTC
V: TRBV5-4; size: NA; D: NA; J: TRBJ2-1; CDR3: CASSSWGGNNEQFF; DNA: TGTGCCAGCAGCTCATGGGGGGGCAACAATGAGCAGTTCTTC
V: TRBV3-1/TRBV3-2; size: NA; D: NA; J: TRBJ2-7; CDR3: CASSQDSDRSSYEQYF; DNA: TGTGCCAGCAGCCAAGATTCAGACAGGAGCTCCTACGAGCAGTACTTC
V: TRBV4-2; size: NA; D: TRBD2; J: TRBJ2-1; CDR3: CASSQGVQREGGEQFF; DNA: TGTGCCAGCAGCCAAGGGGTCCAGCGGGAGGGGGGTGAGCAGTTCTTC
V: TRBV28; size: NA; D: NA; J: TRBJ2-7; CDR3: CASSSTGRREQYF; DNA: TGTGCCAGCAGCTCAACAGGACGACGCGAGCAGTACTTC
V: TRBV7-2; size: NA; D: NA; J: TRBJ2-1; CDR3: CASSSGYNEQFF; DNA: TGTGCCAGCAGCTCAGGGTACAATGAGCAGTTCTTC
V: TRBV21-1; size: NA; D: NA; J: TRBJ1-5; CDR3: CASSKGGLPWGGFSNQPQHF; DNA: TGTGCCAGCAGCAAAGGTGGCCTTCCCTGGGGAGGGTTCAGCAATCAGCCCCAGCATTTT
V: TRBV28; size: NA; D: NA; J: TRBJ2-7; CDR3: CASSPGEVYEQYF; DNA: TGTGCCAGCAGCCCGGGGGAAGTCTACGAGCAGTACTTC
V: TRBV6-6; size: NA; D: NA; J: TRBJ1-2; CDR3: CASSPEGDGYTF; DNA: TGTGCCAGCTCACCCGAGGGAGATGGCTACACCTTC
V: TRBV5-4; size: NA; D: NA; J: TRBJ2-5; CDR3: CASSLVGAQETQYF; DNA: TGTGCCAGCAGCTTGGTGGGGGCTCAAGAGACCCAGTACTTC
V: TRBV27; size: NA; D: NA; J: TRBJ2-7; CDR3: CASSRTVSFLEYF; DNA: TGTGCCAGCAGTCGGACAGTGTCCTTCTTGGAGTACTTC
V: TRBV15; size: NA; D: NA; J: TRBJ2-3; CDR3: CATSRGAGAADTQYF; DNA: TGTGCCACCAGCAGAGGCGCCGGAGCCGCAGATACGCAGTATTTT